The source of this T cell receptor (beta chain) is a study of early T cells in non-severe SARS-CoV-2 infection. Study summary: Unsorted whole-blood RNA was sequenced in bulk, leaving chains unpaired.

V lost 2 bases and J lost 5, with 16 bases in between. Germline V gene lookup returns CDR1 MNHEY and CDR2 SMNVEV (reference sequence). The CDR3 loop spans 15 amino acids. TCRdb reprocessed the 5' RACE reads with MiXCR, giving one entry per CDR3 protein. Among around 98,000 distinct CDR3 sequences listed, roughly 11% were seen once. This clonotype has ten or more counts. This clonotype was sampled from an adult who was a healthcare worker with PCR-confirmed SARS-CoV-2 infection or an uninfected control (not recorded which). The sample consisted of whole blood. The chain couples TRBV27 to TRBJ2-7; D assignment may be TRBD1 or TRBD2 (5 bases each). The CDR3: CASSLGSGPSHEQYF. DNA for the CDR3: TGTGCCAGCAGTTTAGGGTCGGGACCGTCCCACGAGCAGTACTTC.